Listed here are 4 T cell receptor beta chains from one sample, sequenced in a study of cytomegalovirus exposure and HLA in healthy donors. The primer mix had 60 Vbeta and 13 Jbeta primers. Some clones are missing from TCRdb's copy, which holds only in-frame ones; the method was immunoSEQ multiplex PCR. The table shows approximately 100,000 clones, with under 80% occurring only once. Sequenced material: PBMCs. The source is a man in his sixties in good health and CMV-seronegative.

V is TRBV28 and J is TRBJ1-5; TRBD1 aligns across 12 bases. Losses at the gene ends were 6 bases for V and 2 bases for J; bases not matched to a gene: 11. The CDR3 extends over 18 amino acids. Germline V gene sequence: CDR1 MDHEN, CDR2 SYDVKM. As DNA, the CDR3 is TGTGCCAGCAGCCAGGGACAGGGGGCGCGGAGGGGCAATCAGCCCCAGCATTTT. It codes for CASSQGQGARRGNQPQHF. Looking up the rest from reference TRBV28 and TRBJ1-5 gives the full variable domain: DVKVTQSSRYLVKRTGEKVFLECVQDMDHENMFWYRQDPGLGLRLIYFSYDVKMKEKGDIPEGYSVSREKKERFSLILESASTNQTSMYLCASSQGQGARRGNQPQHFGDGTRLSIL.

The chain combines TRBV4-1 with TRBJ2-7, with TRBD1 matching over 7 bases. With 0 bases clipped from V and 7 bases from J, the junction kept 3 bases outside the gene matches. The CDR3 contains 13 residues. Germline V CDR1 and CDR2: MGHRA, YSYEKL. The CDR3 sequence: CASSQDPGQEQYV. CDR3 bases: TGCGCCAGCAGCCAAGATCCGGGACAGGAGCAGTACGTC.

This CDR3 reads CASSLKGLAGAGRTSEQFF. For the CDR3, the DNA is TGTGCCAGCAGCTTAAAGGGACTAGCGGGGGCCGGCCGTACGAGTGAGCAGTTCTTC. V and J are TRBV7-3 and TRBJ2-1, with TRBD2 identical over 14 bases. This CDR3 comprises 19 residues. J lost 9 bases, V lost 1 base, and 14 bases had no gene match. Germline lookup yields CDR1 SGHTA and CDR2 FQGTGA.

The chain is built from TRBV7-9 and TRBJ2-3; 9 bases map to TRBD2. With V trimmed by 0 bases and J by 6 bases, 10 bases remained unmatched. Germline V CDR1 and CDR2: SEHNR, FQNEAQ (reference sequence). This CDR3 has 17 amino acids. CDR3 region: CASSLAGASGVWDTQYF. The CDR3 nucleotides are TGTGCCAGCAGCTTAGCGGGTGCTAGCGGGGTGTGGGATACGCAGTATTTT.